Below, 31 T cell receptor beta chains from the same sample are listed, as sequenced in a study of blood T cell repertoires in COVID-19. Only in-frame clones appear in the TCRdb table, and some are missing; sequencing was by immunoSEQ multiplex PCR. This table holds about 250,000 clones, over 70% found once. Sequencing was performed on peripheral blood. The receptors shown here come from an elderly man with acute or convalescent COVID-19.

The J gene is TRBJ2-7, the V gene TRBV10-3, with 7 bases that match TRBD2. V was pared by 3 bases and J by 3 bases, with 2 bases of the junction left unmatched. Germline CDR1 and CDR2: ENHRY and SYGVKD. The CDR3 is made up of 13 amino acids. This CDR3 reads CAISDPGGYEQYF. The CDR3 nucleotides are TGTGCCATCAGTGATCCGGGAGGCTACGAGCAGTACTTC.

This chain uses TRBV20-1 with TRBJ2-7; D not resolved. Germline V lookup: CDR1 DFQATT, CDR2 SNEGSKA (reference sequence). V shed 3 bases and J shed 0 bases, with 12 bases lying between them. The CDR3 totals 14 residues. CDR3 sequence reads: CSASLRSNSYEQYF. Here the CDR3 DNA reads TGCAGTGCTAGTTTGAGGTCGAACTCCTACGAGCAGTACTTC.

V usage is TRBV29-1 and J usage is TRBJ2-5, with TRBD2 matching 7 bases. The CDR3 totals 14 residues. Germline trimming cut 3 bases from V and 5 bases from J; bases unmatched to any gene: 9. Per germline, CDR1 SQVTM and CDR2 ANQGSEA. In DNA, the CDR3 is TGCAGCGTTGACGGCGGGGGTGGCGGGGAGACCCAGTACTTC. It yields the protein CSVDGGGGGETQYF.

The chain recombines TRBV27 with TRBJ1-3, with D possibly being TRBD1 (5 bases). This CDR3 spans 15 amino acids. In germline, CDR1 is MNHEY, CDR2 SMNVEV (reference sequence). V lost 4 bases to trimming and J lost 3 bases, with 13 bases between them. CDR3 bases: TGTGCCAGCAGTTCCGCAGGGTGGAGTGGAAACACCATATATTTT. It codes for CASSSAGWSGNTIYF.

The chain combines TRBV30 with TRBJ2-2, with 7 positions matching TRBD2. V lost 7 bases and J lost 4; bases outside the gene matches: 6. The germline V gene has CDR1 GTSNPN and CDR2 SVGIG (reference sequence). The CDR3 has 13 amino acids. CDR3 residues: CAFGLVSTGELFF. In DNA, the CDR3 is TGTGCCTTTGGACTAGTATCCACCGGGGAGCTGTTTTTT. Variable domain in full (rest from reference TRBV30 and TRBJ2-2): SQTIHQWPATLVQPVGSPLSLECTVEGTSNPNLYWYRQAAGRGLQLLFYSVGIGQISSEVPQNLSASRPQDRQFILSSKKLLLSDSGFYLCAFGLVSTGELFFGEGSRLTVL.

The DNA for the CDR3 is TGTGCCAGCAGTGGCGACAGGAAGTCACCCCTCCACTTT. Protein: CASSGDRKSPLHF. The chain is built from TRBV12-3 or TRBV12-4 and TRBJ1-6; possible D gene TRBD1, 6 bases. Trimming removed 5 bases at V and 10 bases at J, with 12 bases between. This CDR3 contains 13 residues.

This sequence joins TRBV18 and TRBJ2-3, with 7 bases lining up with TRBD1. CDR1 is KGHSH, CDR2 LQKENI, per germline. Losses at the gene ends were 3 bases for V and 2 bases for J; bases not matched to a gene: 11. The CDR3 extends over 17 amino acids. The CDR3 sequence: CASSPVQQGSITDTQYF. Written as DNA, the CDR3 is TGTGCCAGCTCACCGGTCCAACAGGGGTCAATCACAGATACGCAGTATTTT.

The chain is built from TRBV5-8 and TRBJ2-2; 9 bases line up with TRBD2. CDR3 length: 16 amino acids. Germline CDR1 and CDR2: SGHTS and YDEGEE. Losses at the gene ends were 6 bases for V and 1 base for J; bases not matched to a gene: 7. CDR3: CASTLLAGLNTGELFF. Written as DNA, the CDR3 is TGTGCCAGCACCTTACTAGCGGGCCTGAACACCGGGGAGCTGTTTTTT. Using reference TRBV5-8 and TRBJ2-2 for the parts outside the CDR3, the full variable domain is EAGVTQSPTHLIKTRGQQATLRCSPISGHTSVYWYQQALGLGLQFLLWYDEGEERNRGNFPPRFSGRQFPNYSSELNVNALELEDSALYLCASTLLAGLNTGELFFGEGSRLTVL.

This CDR3 reads CASSFSPGGYTF. The CDR3 DNA sequence: TGTGCCAGCAGTTTTAGTCCCGGTGGCTACACCTTC. The gene calls are TRBV28 and TRBJ1-2, with D uncertain. The CDR3 is 12 amino acids. The germline gives CDR1 MDHEN, CDR2 SYDVKM. V shed 3 bases and J shed 7 bases, with 9 bases lying between them.

V and J are TRBV5-6 and TRBJ2-7; TRBD2 is a possible D gene (5 bases). The CDR3 runs to 13 residues. In germline, CDR1 is SGHDT, CDR2 YYEEEE. V lost 0 bases and J 7 bases, leaving 11 bases between the germline ends. In DNA, the CDR3 is TGTGCCAGCAGCTTGGTGCCGACGGGGGAGCAGTACTTC. Translating gives CASSLVPTGEQYF.

The chain uses TRBV4-2 and TRBJ2-7, with TRBD1 matching over 7 bases. CDR1 and CDR2 from the germline V gene are LGHNA and YNFKEQ. The CDR3 contains 14 residues. V shed 2 bases, J shed 2 bases, and the junction held 3 bases outside the gene matches. The CDR3 region has the DNA TGTGCCAGCAGCCAACAGACAGGGCCCTACGAGCAGTACTTC. Protein product: CASSQQTGPYEQYF.

The chain combines TRBV3-1 (or the pseudogene TRBV3-2) with TRBJ1-6; D is possibly TRBD1 (5 bases). Germline V CDR1 and CDR2: LGHDT, YNNKEL (reference sequence). The CDR3 has 18 residues. The V gene lost 1 base and the J gene lost 5 bases, with 18 bases spanning the gap. The CDR3 spells CASSQGLLRVGNNSPLHF. Written as DNA, the CDR3 is TGTGCCAGCAGCCAAGGATTACTCAGGGTTGGAAATAATTCACCCCTCCACTTT.

The rearrangement uses TRBV21-1 and TRBJ2-5; the table gives TRBD1 as D, unverified against the DNA. TRBV21-1 is noted as a pseudogene. This CDR3 comprises 16 residues. CDR3 sequence (DNA): TGTGCCAGCAGCCCCAGGGGGAAAATGGGACAAGAGACCCAGTACTTC. Encoded protein: CASSPRGKMGQETQYF.

This sequence joins TRBV2 and TRBJ2-5; D may be TRBD2 (5 bases). The CDR3 runs 16 residues. CDR1 is SNHLY and CDR2 is FYNNEI in the germline V gene. V lost 1 base and J lost 4, with 16 bases in between. CDR3 DNA: TGTGCCAGCAGTGAAGAGGTGGAGGCTAGTCTAGAGACCCAGTACTTC. Translation gives CASSEEVEASLETQYF. Combining the CDR3 with reference TRBV2 and TRBJ2-5 gives the whole variable domain EPEVTQTPSHQVTQMGQEVILRCVPISNHLYFYWYRQILGQKVEFLVSFYNNEISEKSEIFDDQFSVERPDGSNFTLKIRSTKLEDSAMYFCASSEEVEASLETQYFGPGTRLLVL.

This clone has just one count. The rearrangement uses TRBV11-2 and TRBJ1-4; D perhaps matches TRBD1 (6 bases). V was shortened by 1 base and J by 4 bases, with 10 bases between the two germline ends. The CDR3 is made up of 15 amino acids. Germline-derived CDR1 and CDR2 are SGHAT and FQNNGV. CDR3 sequence reads: CASSLGGPNNEKLFF. The CDR3 DNA is TGTGCCAGCAGCTTAGGGGGGCCCAATAATGAAAAACTGTTTTTT. Complete variable domain (other parts from reference TRBV11-2 and TRBJ1-4): EAGVAQSPRYKIIEKRQSVAFWCNPISGHATLYWYQQILGQGPKLLIQFQNNGVVDDSQLPKDRFSAERLKGVDSTLKIQPAKLEDSAVYLCASSLGGPNNEKLFFGSGTQLSVL.

V is TRBV7-2 and J is TRBJ2-1, with 10 bases matching TRBD2. The CDR3 has 18 amino acids. J gave up 0 bases and V 6 bases, and 11 bases lay outside the gene matches. CDR1 and CDR2 from the germline V gene are SGHTA and FQGNSA. CDR3 DNA: TGTGCCAGCAGAGGCCTAGCGGGGGTGCTGAGCTCCTACAATGAGCAGTTCTTC. Protein sequence: CASRGLAGVLSSYNEQFF.

The rearrangement joins TRBV2 to TRBJ2-7, with TRBD1 identical over 8 bases. V was pared by 1 base and J by 6 bases, with 8 bases of the junction left unmatched. CDR3 size: 15 residues. The germline V gene has CDR1 SNHLY and CDR2 FYNNEI. The CDR3 spells CASSEVGGQGGEQYF. CDR3 sequence (DNA): TGTGCCAGCAGTGAAGTGGGCGGACAGGGCGGCGAGCAGTACTTC.

In DNA form, the CDR3 reads TGTGCCAGCAGCCGAGAGACAGGGGCTGGCTATGGCTACACCTTC. It translates to CASSRETGAGYGYTF. J is TRBJ1-2 and V is TRBV6-5; 8 bases line up with TRBD1. CDR1 MNHEY and CDR2 SVGAGI come from the germline V gene. The CDR3 is made up of 15 amino acids. V was clipped by 6 bases and J by 4 bases; unmatched bases: 10.

This rearrangement joins TRBV29-1 to TRBJ2-1; 7 bases align to TRBD2. Losses at the gene ends were 6 bases for V and 7 bases for J; bases not matched to a gene: 12. This CDR3 contains 14 residues. Germline CDR1 reads SQVTM; CDR2 reads ANQGSEA. The CDR3 DNA reads as TGCAGCGTGAAGTTTGCGGGAGTTGGGAATGAGCAGTTCTTC. This codes for CSVKFAGVGNEQFF.

V usage is TRBV6-5 and J usage is TRBJ2-7; possible D gene TRBD1, 6 bases. V was clipped by 2 bases and J by 3 bases, with 8 bases between them. The CDR3 is made up of 13 amino acids. CDR1 is MNHEY, CDR2 SVGAGI, per germline. The CDR3 nucleotides read TGTGCCAGCAGTTACCCGGACAGCTACGAGCAGTACTTC. It is translated as CASSYPDSYEQYF.

The V gene is TRBV3-1 (or the pseudogene TRBV3-2), the J gene TRBJ2-1; 10 bases align to TRBD2. Per the germline V gene, CDR1 is LGHDT and CDR2 is YNNKEL (reference sequence). This CDR3 has 15 amino acids. V dropped 4 bases and J dropped 6; count of bases not matched to a gene: 6. The CDR3 bases are TGTGCCAGCAGCCTCAGTCTAGCGGGGGTCAATGAGCAGTTCTTC. This codes for CASSLSLAGVNEQFF.

The V call is TRBV7-8, the J call TRBJ2-5; D is possibly TRBD1 (6 bases). The CDR3 consists of 17 residues. The V gene lost 0 bases and the J gene lost 5 bases, with 19 bases spanning the gap. From germline, CDR1 is SGHVS and CDR2 FQNEAQ. CDR3 loop: CASSLANGTPQDETQYF. The DNA for the CDR3 is TGTGCCAGCAGCTTAGCAAACGGGACACCCCAGGATGAGACCCAGTACTTC.

The chain couples TRBV27 to TRBJ1-1, with unresolved D. CDR1 and CDR2 from the germline V gene are MNHEY and SMNVEV (reference sequence). Deletions cut 1 base from V and 2 bases from J, with 8 bases between. This CDR3 is 14 amino acids long. CDR3 DNA: TGTGCCAGCAGTTTATTTGCCAGTAACACTGAAGCTTTCTTT. Encoded protein: CASSLFASNTEAFF.

This chain links TRBV12-3 or TRBV12-4 with TRBJ1-2, with a tentative D call TRBD1 (6 bases). The CDR3 is 13 amino acids. Trimming shortened V by 3 bases and J by 8 bases, and 13 bases separated the two germline ends. Here the CDR3 reads CASSFQGSLGYTF. DNA for the CDR3: TGTGCCAGCAGTTTTCAGGGGTCGTTAGGCTACACCTTC.

The rearrangement uses TRBV5-1 and TRBJ2-3, with D maybe TRBD2 (6 bases). The CDR3 loop spans 16 amino acids. Germline CDR1 reads SGHRS; CDR2 reads YFSETQ. Trimming stripped 0 bases from V and 10 bases from J, with 21 bases between. The CDR3 is CASSLDLSSGRPSQYF. CDR3 nucleotides: TGCGCCAGCAGCTTGGATTTGAGTAGCGGCCGACCCTCGCAGTATTTT.

This chain links TRBV28 with TRBJ2-1; 14 bases are shared with TRBD2. The CDR3 loop spans 17 amino acids. V was pared by 5 bases and J by 8 bases, with 11 bases of the junction left unmatched. Germline values: CDR1 MDHEN, CDR2 SYDVKM. Written as DNA, the CDR3 is TGTGCCAGCAGTCCATTACGCCAGACTAGCGGGAGGGATGAGCAGTTCTTC. Its translation: CASSPLRQTSGRDEQFF. Looking up the rest from reference TRBV28 and TRBJ2-1 gives the full variable domain: DVKVTQSSRYLVKRTGEKVFLECVQDMDHENMFWYRQDPGLGLRLIYFSYDVKMKEKGDIPEGYSVSREKKERFSLILESASTNQTSMYLCASSPLRQTSGRDEQFFGPGTRLTVL.

In the case of this clone: Different DNA sequences within this sample yield the same CDR3. The J gene is TRBJ2-1, the V gene TRBV27, with 12 bases that match TRBD2. CDR3 size: 17 residues. CDR1 is MNHEY and CDR2 is SMNVEV in the germline V gene (reference sequence). V lost 3 bases, J lost 2 bases, and 5 bases stayed unmatched. The CDR3, as DNA: TGTGCCAGCAGTTTCCGGCTAGCGGGAGGGACCTACAATGAGCAGTTCTTC. This gives the protein CASSFRLAGGTYNEQFF.

In DNA form, the CDR3 reads TGTGCCAGCTCACCCCAGGTATTGTCTAGCGGGGGGACTTACAATGAGCAGTTCTTC. Encoded protein: CASSPQVLSSGGTYNEQFF. The rearrangement uses TRBV18 and TRBJ2-1, with TRBD2 matching over 11 bases. The germline CDR1 and CDR2 sequences are KGHSH and LQKENI. J gave up 4 bases and V 3 bases, and 14 bases lay outside the gene matches. CDR3 length: 19 amino acids.

V gene TRBV6-5 combines with J gene TRBJ1-4; tentative D call: TRBD1 (6 bases). The CDR3 loop spans 15 amino acids. Germline V lookup: CDR1 MNHEY, CDR2 SVGAGI. V lost 4 bases and J 9 bases, leaving 18 bases between the germline ends. The DNA for the CDR3 is TGTGCCAGCAGTTCTATCGACAGGTTGGGTAAAAAACTGTTTTTT. It encodes CASSSIDRLGKKLFF.

This chain connects TRBV10-1 to TRBJ2-7, with 9 bases fitting TRBD2. Trimming took 5 bases from V and 2 from J; bases not matched to a gene: 4. CDR3 length: 14 amino acids. Germline lookup yields CDR1 WNHNN and CDR2 SYGVQD (reference sequence). CDR3 bases: TGCGCCAGCAGTCGGACTAGCGCCGCCTACGAGCAGTACTTC. Its translation: CASSRTSAAYEQYF.

V and J are TRBV25-1 and TRBJ2-7; maybe TRBD2 (6 bases). The V end was cut by 4 bases, the J end by 3 bases, with 13 bases between. Per the germline V gene, CDR1 is MGHDK and CDR2 is SYGVNS. The CDR3 is 14 residues long. The CDR3 loop reads CASSVGGADYEQYF. DNA for the CDR3: TGTGCCAGCAGTGTAGGAGGGGCAGACTACGAGCAGTACTTC.